Below are 9 T cell receptor beta chains sequenced from a single sample in a study of read filtering for tumor transcriptome and immune sequencing. The library was built from 400 ng RNA with molecular barcoded adaptors for alpha/delta and beta/gamma chains. TCRdb re-called the reads with MiXCR, one entry per CDR3 protein. The table has about 63,000 distinct CDR3 sequences, approximately 13% seen once. Sequencing was done on a sample of a population of CD138-negative cells sorted from bone marrow. These receptors all stem from a donor at least 40 years old with multiple myeloma.

To note about this clonotype: A far larger clone is just one base off, so this is likely a read error. This rearrangement joins TRBV6-6 to TRBJ2-7; D tentatively fits TRBD1 or TRBD2 (7 bases each). The CDR3 is 14 residues long. From germline, CDR1 is MNHNY and CDR2 SVGAGI (reference sequence). The CDR3 nucleotides are TGTGCCAGCAGCCAGGGGGGGGTCGCCGACGAGCTGTACTTC. It specifies CASSQGGVADELYF.

This clonotype has at least ten counts. CDR3 in DNA: TGTGCCAGCAGCTCACACGGGACAGGGTTCTACGAGCAGTACTTC. Protein: CASSSHGTGFYEQYF. This chain uses TRBV7-9 with TRBJ2-7; the match to TRBD1 covers 9 bases. The CDR3 is 15 amino acids. With V trimmed by 4 bases and J by 3 bases, 7 bases remained unmatched. Germline lookup yields CDR1 SEHNR and CDR2 FQNEAQ (reference sequence).

The chain links TRBV9 to TRBJ2-3; the D gene could be TRBD1 or TRBD2 (5 bases each). The CDR3 sequence is 13 residues long. Looked up from germline, CDR1 is SGDLS and CDR2 is YYNGEE. The V gene lost 0 bases and the J gene lost 6 bases, with 8 bases spanning the gap. The CDR3, as DNA: TGTGCCAGCAGCGTAGGGGGGTCGGATACGCAGTATTTT. Encoded protein: CASSVGGSDTQYF.

Points on this clonotype: A much larger clone is a single base away; this may be a read error. The chain recombines TRBV12-3 or TRBV12-4 with TRBJ2-2, with 12 positions matching TRBD2. Trimming at V came to 6 bases and at J to 1 base, leaving 18 bases not matched to a gene. There are 21 residues in the CDR3. CDR3 sequence: CASSPSMKASGRAGNTGELFF. As DNA, the CDR3 is TGTGCCAGCAGCCCTTCCATGAAGGCTAGCGGGAGGGCGGGGAACACCGGGGAGCTGTTTTTT.

This clonotype was counted between two and nine times. The chain joins TRBV25-1 to TRBJ2-2; 9 bases map to TRBD2. This CDR3 region has 20 residues. V lost 1 base to trimming and J lost 1 base; unmatched junction nucleotides: 13. Per the germline V gene, CDR1 is MGHDK and CDR2 is SYGVNS. In DNA form, the CDR3 reads TGTGCCAGCAGTGAATCCGGAAGGGTTAGCGGGAGCTTGAACACCGGGGAGCTGTTTTTT. Residues: CASSESGRVSGSLNTGELFF. Full variable domain (remainder filled in from reference TRBV25-1 and TRBJ2-2): EADIYQTPRYLVIGTGKKITLECSQTMGHDKMYWYQQDPGMELHLIHYSYGVNSTEKGDLSSESTVSRIRTEHFPLTLESARPSHTSQYLCASSESGRVSGSLNTGELFFGEGSRLTVL.

Many counts were recorded for this clonotype. The V and J genes are TRBV7-8 and TRBJ1-5; D unresolved. From germline, CDR1 is SGHVS and CDR2 FQNEAQ. V was clipped by 2 bases and J by 2 bases, with 4 bases between them. The CDR3 consists of 13 residues. The CDR3, as DNA: TGTGCCAGCAGCTTAAAGGGCAATCAGCCCCAGCATTTT. This translates into CASSLKGNQPQHF.

There are many counts of this clonotype. The chain combines TRBV7-9 with TRBJ2-1, with 9 bases that match TRBD2. This CDR3 is built from 16 residues. V trimming: 5 bases; J trimming: 0 bases; junction bases outside the gene matches: 5. Germline V gene sequence: CDR1 SEHNR, CDR2 FQNEAQ (reference sequence). As DNA, the CDR3 is TGTGCCAGCAGCGGAGCGGGAGGAAGCTCCTACAATGAGCAGTTCTTC. Protein sequence: CASSGAGGSSYNEQFF.

This clonotype was counted only a few times. V gene TRBV7-9 combines with J gene TRBJ1-1, with TRBD1 as a possible D gene (6 bases). The CDR3 spans 16 residues. Germline CDR1 reads SEHNR; CDR2 reads FQNEAQ (reference sequence). V lost 4 bases, J lost 4 bases, and 19 bases lay in between. The CDR3 nucleotides read TGTGCCAGCAGCTCCTGGAACAGGGCGGGGGGCACTGAAGCTTTCTTT. It codes for CASSSWNRAGGTEAFF.

The chain carries TRBV9 and TRBJ2-7, with 8 bases matching TRBD1. Unmatched junction bases numbered 8, after V lost 2 bases and J lost 4 bases. CDR3 length equals 15 residues. Germline V lookup: CDR1 SGDLS, CDR2 YYNGEE. This CDR3 is CASSVAGTGDYEQYF. The DNA of the CDR3 is TGTGCCAGCAGCGTGGCGGGGACAGGCGATTACGAGCAGTACTTC.